The source of this T cell receptor beta chain is a study of OX40 agonist ivuxolimab in advanced cancers. For context, the study as a whole: Ivuxolimab was an agonistic, fully human IgG2 monoclonal antibody directed against OX40 (CD134), a costimulatory receptor. Intravenous ivuxolimab was administered to patients every 2 weeks at six dose levels: 0.01, 0.1, 0.3, 1.5, 3 and 10 mg/kg. Of the approximately 50 dose-escalation patients, hepatocellular carcinoma was present in roughly 19, melanoma in approximately 15, renal cell carcinoma in 9 and head and neck cancer in 9. The dose-escalation cohort was 80% to 90% male with a mean age of about 60 years, ranging from 23 to 79. Prior anti-PD-1, anti-PD-L1 or anti-CTLA-4 therapy was permitted, and checkpoint inhibitors had been received by under 50% of dose-escalation patients. Partial responses occurred in three dose-escalation patients: two with cutaneous melanoma and one with hepatocellular carcinoma. Peripheral TCRbeta sequencing was intended to test whether TCR sequence diversity was altered and clonal T-cell expansion was caused by ivuxolimab. The paper reports the monotherapy dose-escalation portion (N of about 47 patients) of the phase I ivuxolimab trial. What the work shows at the level of the full study, not this receptor alone: The antigen specificity of the clonally expanded peripheral T cells was not determined. After ivuxolimab, more expanded clones were found on average in CD8+ T cells than in CD4+ T cells. In the 0.1-3.0 mg/kg groups, partial responders had among the lowest normalized peripheral clonal expansion, particularly in CD8+ T cells. At doses of 0.1 to 3.0 mg/kg, clonal expansion of both CD4+ and CD8+ blood T cells was observed from baseline to week 6. Low levels of normalized T-cell clonal expansion were also shown by some nonresponding patients.

The germline ends are 8 bases apart after V is trimmed by 3 bases and J by 0 bases. Based on the germline V gene, the CDR1 and CDR2 sequences are MDHEN and SYDVKM. The CDR3 goes from the cysteine to the phenylalanine over 14 residues. Here the CDR3 DNA is all that survives: 42 bases in frame from base 1. Patients with a history of autoimmune disease or receiving systemic immunosuppression were excluded from the trial. Peripheral blood for TCR sequencing was drawn from every dose cohort at baseline, at cycle 4 day 1 and at cycle 7 day 1. Samples came from an open-label, multicenter, first-in-human phase I dose-escalation trial of ivuxolimab. Adults with locally advanced or metastatic melanoma, renal cell, hepatocellular, or head and neck squamous cell carcinoma were enrolled in the trial. Before TCR sequencing, CD4+ and CD8+ T cells were separately sorted from peripheral blood. In regard to this clone: This receptor's antigen is unknown. No base qualities exist here, and no much larger clone lies one base off it.

For sequencing of the TCRbeta CDR3 region, genomic DNA was extracted from the sorted cells. The immunoSEQ Assay was used to sequence the TCRbeta CDR3 regions. TCRdb obtained this table from immuneACCESS and retained in-frame rearrangements with V and J assigned. These tables miss some clones; where compared with another copy, unresolved V genes account for less than half of the shortfall, and the remainder is unexplained. A total of tens of thousands of clones appear in this sample, about 82% of them only once. The leading ten clones occupy 5% to 7% of the sample. The clonotype comes from an adult with an advanced solid tumor such as melanoma, head and neck, liver or kidney cancer. The starting material was CD4+ or CD8+ T cells sorted from blood, obtained in a trial of the OX40 agonist ivuxolimab. Here the chain combines TRBV28 and TRBJ1-2, with an unclear D gene assignment. The CDR3 reads as follows: CASSFSTANYGYTF. The bases read TGTGCCAGCAGTTTCTCAACAGCTAACTATGGCTACACCTTC.